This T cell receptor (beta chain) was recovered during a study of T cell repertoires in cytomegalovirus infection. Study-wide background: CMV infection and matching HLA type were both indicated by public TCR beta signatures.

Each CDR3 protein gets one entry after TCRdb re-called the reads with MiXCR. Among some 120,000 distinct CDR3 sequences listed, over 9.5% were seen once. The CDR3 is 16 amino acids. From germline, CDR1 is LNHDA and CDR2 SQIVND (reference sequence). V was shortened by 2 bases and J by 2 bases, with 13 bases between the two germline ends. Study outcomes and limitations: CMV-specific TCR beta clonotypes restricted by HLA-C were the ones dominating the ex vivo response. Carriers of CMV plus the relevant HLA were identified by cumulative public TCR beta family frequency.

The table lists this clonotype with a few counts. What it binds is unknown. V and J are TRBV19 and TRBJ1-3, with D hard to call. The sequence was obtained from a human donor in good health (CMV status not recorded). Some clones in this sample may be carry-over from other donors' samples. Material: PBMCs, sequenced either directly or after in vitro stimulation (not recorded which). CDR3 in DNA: TGTGCCAGTAGTATACGACGGGTAGGAACTGGAAACACCATATATTTT. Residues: CASSIRRVGTGNTIYF. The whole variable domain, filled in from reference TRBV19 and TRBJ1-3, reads DGGITQSPKYLFRKEGQNVTLSCEQNLNHDAMYWYRQDPGQGLRLIYYSQIVNDFQKGDIAEGYSVSREKKESFPLTVTSAQKNPTAFYLCASSIRRVGTGNTIYFGEGSWLTVV.